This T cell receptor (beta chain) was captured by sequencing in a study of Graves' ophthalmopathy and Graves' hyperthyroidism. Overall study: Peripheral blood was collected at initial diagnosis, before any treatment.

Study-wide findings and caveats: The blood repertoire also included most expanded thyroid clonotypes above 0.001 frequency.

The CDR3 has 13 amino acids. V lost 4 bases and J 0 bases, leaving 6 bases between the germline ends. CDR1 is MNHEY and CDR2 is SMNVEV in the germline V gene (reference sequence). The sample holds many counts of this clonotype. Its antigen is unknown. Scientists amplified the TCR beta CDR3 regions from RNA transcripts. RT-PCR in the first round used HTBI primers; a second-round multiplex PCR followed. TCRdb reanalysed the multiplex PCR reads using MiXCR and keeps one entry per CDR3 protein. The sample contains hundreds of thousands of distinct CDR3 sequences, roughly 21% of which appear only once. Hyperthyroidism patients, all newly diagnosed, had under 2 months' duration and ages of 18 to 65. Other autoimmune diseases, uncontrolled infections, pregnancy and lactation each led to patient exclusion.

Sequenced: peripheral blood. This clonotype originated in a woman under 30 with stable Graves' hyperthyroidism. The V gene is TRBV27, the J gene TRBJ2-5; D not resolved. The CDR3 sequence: CASSSVNQETQYF. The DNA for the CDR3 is TGTGCCAGCAGTTCCGTAAACCAAGAGACCCAGTACTTC.